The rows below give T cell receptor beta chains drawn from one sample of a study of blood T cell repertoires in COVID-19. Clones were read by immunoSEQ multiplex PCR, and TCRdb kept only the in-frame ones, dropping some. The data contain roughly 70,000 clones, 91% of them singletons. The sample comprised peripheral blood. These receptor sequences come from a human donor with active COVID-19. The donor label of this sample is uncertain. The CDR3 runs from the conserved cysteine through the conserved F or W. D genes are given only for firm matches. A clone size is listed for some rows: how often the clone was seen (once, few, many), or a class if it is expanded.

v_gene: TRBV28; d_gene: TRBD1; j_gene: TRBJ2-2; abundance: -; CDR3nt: TGTGCCAGCAGGACCGGGACAGGGGAATTTAGAACCGGGGAGCTGTTTTTT; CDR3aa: CASRTGTGEFRTGELFF
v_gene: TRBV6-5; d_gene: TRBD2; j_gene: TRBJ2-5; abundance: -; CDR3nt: TGTGCCAGCAGTTACTCGAAAGGGACTAGTGAAGAGACCCAGTACTTC; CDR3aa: CASSYSKGTSEETQYF
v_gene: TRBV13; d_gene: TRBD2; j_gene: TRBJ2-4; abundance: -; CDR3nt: TGTGCCAGCAGCAACCTAGCGGGAGAGAACATTCAGTACTTC; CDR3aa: CASSNLAGENIQYF
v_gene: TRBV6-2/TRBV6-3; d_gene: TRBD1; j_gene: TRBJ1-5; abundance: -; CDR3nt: TGTGCCAGCAGTACAGGGGGGTCCCAGCATTTT; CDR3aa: CASSTGGSQHF
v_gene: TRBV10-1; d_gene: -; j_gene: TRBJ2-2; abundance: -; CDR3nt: TGCGCCAGCAGTGAGACACGCCGGCAGAGGACCGGGGAGCTGTTTTTT; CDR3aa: CASSETRRQRTGELFF
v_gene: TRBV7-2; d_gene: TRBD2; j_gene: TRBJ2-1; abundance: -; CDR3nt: TGTGCCAGCAGCCCTAGTGGGACTAGCGGGCTCAATGAGCAGTTCTTC; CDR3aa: CASSPSGTSGLNEQFF
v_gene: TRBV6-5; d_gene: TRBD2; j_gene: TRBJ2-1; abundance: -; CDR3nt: TGTGCCAGCCGTCTCGGGACTAGCGGGAGCTATGAGCAGTTCTTC; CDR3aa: CASRLGTSGSYEQFF
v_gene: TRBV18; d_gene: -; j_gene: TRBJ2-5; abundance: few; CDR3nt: TGTGCCAGCTCCCCCGGGGAGAAAGAGACCCAGTACTTC; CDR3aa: CASSPGEKETQYF
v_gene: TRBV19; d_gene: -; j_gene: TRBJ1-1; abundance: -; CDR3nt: TGTGCCAGTAGTGTAGGACGGGTGAACACTGAAGCTTTCTTT; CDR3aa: CASSVGRVNTEAFF
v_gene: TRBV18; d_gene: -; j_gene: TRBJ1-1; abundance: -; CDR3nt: TGTGCCAGCTCACCTTCTCTAGAGGGGAACACTGAAGCTTTCTTT; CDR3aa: CASSPSLEGNTEAFF
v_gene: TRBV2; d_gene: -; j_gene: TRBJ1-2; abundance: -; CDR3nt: TGTGCCAGCAGTCCACAGGGATCTGGCTATGGCTACACCTTC; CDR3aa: CASSPQGSGYGYTF
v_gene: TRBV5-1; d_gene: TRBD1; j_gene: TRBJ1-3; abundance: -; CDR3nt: TGCGCCAGCACAGGGGGCCGTTCTGGAAACACCATATATTTT; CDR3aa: CASTGGRSGNTIYF
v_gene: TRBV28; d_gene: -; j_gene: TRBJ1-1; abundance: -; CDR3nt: TGTGCCAGCAGCCCCGGGACAACCCAGTGGGGAATGAACACTGAAGCTTTCTTT; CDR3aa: CASSPGTTQWGMNTEAFF
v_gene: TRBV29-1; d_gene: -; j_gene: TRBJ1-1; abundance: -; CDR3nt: TGCAGCGTTGAATTGGGCAGTGCCGTGAACACTGAAGCTTTCTTT; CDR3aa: CSVELGSAVNTEAFF
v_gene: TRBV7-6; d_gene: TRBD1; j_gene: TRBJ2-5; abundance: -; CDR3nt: TGTGCCAGCAGCTTAGAGGGAGGGACAGGGGGCGTAGAGACCCAGTACTTC; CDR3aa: CASSLEGGTGGVETQYF